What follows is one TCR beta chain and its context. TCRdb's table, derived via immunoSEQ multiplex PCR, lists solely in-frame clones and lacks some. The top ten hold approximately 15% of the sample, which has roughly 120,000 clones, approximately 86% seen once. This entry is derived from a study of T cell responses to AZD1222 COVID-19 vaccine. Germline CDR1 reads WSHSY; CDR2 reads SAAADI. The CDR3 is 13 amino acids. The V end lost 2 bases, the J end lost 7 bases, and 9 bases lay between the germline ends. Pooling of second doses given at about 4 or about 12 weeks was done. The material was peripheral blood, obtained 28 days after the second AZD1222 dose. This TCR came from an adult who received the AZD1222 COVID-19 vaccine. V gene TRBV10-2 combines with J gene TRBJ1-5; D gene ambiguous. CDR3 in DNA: TGCGCCAGCAGTGAGCATAGAGAGCAGCCCCAGCATTTT. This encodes CASSEHREQPQHF.